A selection of T cell receptor beta chains follows, all from one sample in a study of neurological immune-mediated disorders. TCRdb independently ran MiXCR on the 5' RACE reads; one entry per CDR3 protein. The sample carries 20,000 to 30,000 distinct CDR3 sequences, 2% to 2.5% recorded once. The sequencing input was PBMCs. All receptors derive from a woman aged 45-65 years with multiple sclerosis. The CDR3 runs from the conserved cysteine through the conserved F or W. D genes are given only for firm matches. Clone size is stated in some rows and not others, as once, few, many or a class when expanded.

j_gene: TRBJ1-1
abundance: many
d_gene: TRBD1
v_gene: TRBV5-1
CDR3nt: TGCGCCAGCAGCTCGGACAGGGGGATTGGCACTGAAGCTTTCTTT
CDR3aa: CASSSDRGIGTEAFF

j_gene: TRBJ1-6
abundance: many
d_gene: TRBD1
v_gene: TRBV20-1
CDR3nt: TGCAGTGCTAGAGGGGGCAGGGGGGCTTCACCCCTCAACTTT
CDR3aa: CSARGGRGASPLNF

j_gene: TRBJ2-2
abundance: many
d_gene: TRBD1
v_gene: TRBV29-1
CDR3nt: TGCAGCGTGGGACGGACAGGGAACACCGGGGAGCTGTTTTTT
CDR3aa: CSVGRTGNTGELFF

j_gene: TRBJ2-2
abundance: medium-sized
d_gene: NA
v_gene: TRBV12-3/TRBV12-4
CDR3nt: TGTGCCATTAGAGACACCGGGGAGCTGTTTTTT
CDR3aa: CAIRDTGELFF

j_gene: TRBJ2-1
abundance: NA
d_gene: NA
v_gene: TRBV7-3
CDR3nt: TGTGCCAGCAGCTTAAGGCGGGGCAATGAGCAGTTCTTC
CDR3aa: CASSLRRGNEQFF

j_gene: TRBJ2-4
abundance: many
d_gene: NA
v_gene: TRBV5-1
CDR3nt: TGCGCCAGCAGCTTGGGTTCCAGCGAAAACATTCAGTACTTC
CDR3aa: CASSLGSSENIQYF

j_gene: TRBJ2-2
abundance: many
d_gene: NA
v_gene: TRBV5-1
CDR3nt: TGCGCCAGCAGCTTGGCGGGTAACGGCGGGGAGCTGTTTTTT
CDR3aa: CASSLAGNGGELFF

j_gene: TRBJ2-1
abundance: many
d_gene: NA
v_gene: TRBV20-1
CDR3nt: TGCAGTGCTAGAGAAGACGATGAGCAGTTCTTC
CDR3aa: CSAREDDEQFF

j_gene: TRBJ2-7
abundance: NA
d_gene: TRBD2
v_gene: TRBV18
CDR3nt: TGTGCCAGCTCACCGGGGGAGAGACTAGCGGGGTACTACGAGCAGTACTTC
CDR3aa: CASSPGERLAGYYEQYF

j_gene: TRBJ2-7
abundance: many
d_gene: NA
v_gene: TRBV20-1
CDR3nt: TGCAGTGTCCTGGGTGGCTACGAGCAGTACTTC
CDR3aa: CSVLGGYEQYF

j_gene: TRBJ2-1
abundance: many
d_gene: NA
v_gene: TRBV7-7
CDR3nt: TGTGCTAGCAGCTTATCCCTTTCGTATGAGCAGTTCTTC
CDR3aa: CASSLSLSYEQFF